This T cell receptor (beta chain) comes out of a study of cytomegalovirus exposure and HLA in healthy donors. The germline V and J ends were trimmed by 1 base and 9 bases, with 12 bases remaining between them. The CDR3 is 13 residues long. Per the germline V gene, CDR1 is MGHDK and CDR2 is SYGVNS. A remark on this clone: Antigen specificity is unknown.

Broader study findings: The analysis excluded some indistinguishable V segments, including TRBV6-2 and TRBV6-3. What was likely a sequencing artifact was a cluster of highly shared sequence variants. The CMV antigen specificity of a few CMV-associated chains was confirmed through in vitro analysis.

PCR primers comprised 60 Vbeta and 13 Jbeta primers. Clones were sequenced by immunoSEQ multiplex PCR, and TCRdb holds only the in-frame ones, with some missing. The repertoire table contains some 120,000 clones. The sample consisted of PBMCs. The chain couples TRBV25-1 to TRBJ1-1; D remains unclear. This clonotype was sampled from a man between 18 and 29 years old in good health and CMV-seronegative. CDR3 sequence (DNA): TGTGCCAGCAGTGAATTGGGCGCGCACAAAGCTTTCTTT. It yields the protein CASSELGAHKAFF.